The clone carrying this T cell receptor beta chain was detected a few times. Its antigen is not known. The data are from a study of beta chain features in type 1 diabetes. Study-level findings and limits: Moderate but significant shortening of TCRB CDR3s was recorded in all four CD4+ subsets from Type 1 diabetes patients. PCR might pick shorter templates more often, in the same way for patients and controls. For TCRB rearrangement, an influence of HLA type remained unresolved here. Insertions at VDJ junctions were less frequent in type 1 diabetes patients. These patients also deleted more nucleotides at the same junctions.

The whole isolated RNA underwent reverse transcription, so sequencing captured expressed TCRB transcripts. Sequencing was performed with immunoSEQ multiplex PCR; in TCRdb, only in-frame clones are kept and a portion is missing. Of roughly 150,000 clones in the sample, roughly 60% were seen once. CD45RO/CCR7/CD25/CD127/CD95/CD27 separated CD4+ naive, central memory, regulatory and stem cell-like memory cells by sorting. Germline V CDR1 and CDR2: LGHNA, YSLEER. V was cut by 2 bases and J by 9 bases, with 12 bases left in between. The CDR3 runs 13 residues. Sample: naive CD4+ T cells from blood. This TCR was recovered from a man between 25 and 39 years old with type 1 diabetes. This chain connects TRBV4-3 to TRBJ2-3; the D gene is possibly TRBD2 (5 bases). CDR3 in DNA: TGCGCCAGCAGCCAATCTCCGGACTCCACGCAGTATTTT. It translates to CASSQSPDSTQYF.